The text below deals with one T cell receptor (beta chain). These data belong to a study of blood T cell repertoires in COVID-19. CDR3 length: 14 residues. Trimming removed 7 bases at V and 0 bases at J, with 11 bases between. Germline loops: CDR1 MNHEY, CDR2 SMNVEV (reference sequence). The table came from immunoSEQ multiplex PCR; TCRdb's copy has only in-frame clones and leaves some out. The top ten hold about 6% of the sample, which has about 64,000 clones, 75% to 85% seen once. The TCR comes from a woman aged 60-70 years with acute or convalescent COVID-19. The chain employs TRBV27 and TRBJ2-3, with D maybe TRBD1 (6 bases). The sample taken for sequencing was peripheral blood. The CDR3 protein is CASTRDTSTDTQYF. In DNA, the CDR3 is TGTGCCAGCACCCGGGACACCAGCACAGATACGCAGTATTTT.